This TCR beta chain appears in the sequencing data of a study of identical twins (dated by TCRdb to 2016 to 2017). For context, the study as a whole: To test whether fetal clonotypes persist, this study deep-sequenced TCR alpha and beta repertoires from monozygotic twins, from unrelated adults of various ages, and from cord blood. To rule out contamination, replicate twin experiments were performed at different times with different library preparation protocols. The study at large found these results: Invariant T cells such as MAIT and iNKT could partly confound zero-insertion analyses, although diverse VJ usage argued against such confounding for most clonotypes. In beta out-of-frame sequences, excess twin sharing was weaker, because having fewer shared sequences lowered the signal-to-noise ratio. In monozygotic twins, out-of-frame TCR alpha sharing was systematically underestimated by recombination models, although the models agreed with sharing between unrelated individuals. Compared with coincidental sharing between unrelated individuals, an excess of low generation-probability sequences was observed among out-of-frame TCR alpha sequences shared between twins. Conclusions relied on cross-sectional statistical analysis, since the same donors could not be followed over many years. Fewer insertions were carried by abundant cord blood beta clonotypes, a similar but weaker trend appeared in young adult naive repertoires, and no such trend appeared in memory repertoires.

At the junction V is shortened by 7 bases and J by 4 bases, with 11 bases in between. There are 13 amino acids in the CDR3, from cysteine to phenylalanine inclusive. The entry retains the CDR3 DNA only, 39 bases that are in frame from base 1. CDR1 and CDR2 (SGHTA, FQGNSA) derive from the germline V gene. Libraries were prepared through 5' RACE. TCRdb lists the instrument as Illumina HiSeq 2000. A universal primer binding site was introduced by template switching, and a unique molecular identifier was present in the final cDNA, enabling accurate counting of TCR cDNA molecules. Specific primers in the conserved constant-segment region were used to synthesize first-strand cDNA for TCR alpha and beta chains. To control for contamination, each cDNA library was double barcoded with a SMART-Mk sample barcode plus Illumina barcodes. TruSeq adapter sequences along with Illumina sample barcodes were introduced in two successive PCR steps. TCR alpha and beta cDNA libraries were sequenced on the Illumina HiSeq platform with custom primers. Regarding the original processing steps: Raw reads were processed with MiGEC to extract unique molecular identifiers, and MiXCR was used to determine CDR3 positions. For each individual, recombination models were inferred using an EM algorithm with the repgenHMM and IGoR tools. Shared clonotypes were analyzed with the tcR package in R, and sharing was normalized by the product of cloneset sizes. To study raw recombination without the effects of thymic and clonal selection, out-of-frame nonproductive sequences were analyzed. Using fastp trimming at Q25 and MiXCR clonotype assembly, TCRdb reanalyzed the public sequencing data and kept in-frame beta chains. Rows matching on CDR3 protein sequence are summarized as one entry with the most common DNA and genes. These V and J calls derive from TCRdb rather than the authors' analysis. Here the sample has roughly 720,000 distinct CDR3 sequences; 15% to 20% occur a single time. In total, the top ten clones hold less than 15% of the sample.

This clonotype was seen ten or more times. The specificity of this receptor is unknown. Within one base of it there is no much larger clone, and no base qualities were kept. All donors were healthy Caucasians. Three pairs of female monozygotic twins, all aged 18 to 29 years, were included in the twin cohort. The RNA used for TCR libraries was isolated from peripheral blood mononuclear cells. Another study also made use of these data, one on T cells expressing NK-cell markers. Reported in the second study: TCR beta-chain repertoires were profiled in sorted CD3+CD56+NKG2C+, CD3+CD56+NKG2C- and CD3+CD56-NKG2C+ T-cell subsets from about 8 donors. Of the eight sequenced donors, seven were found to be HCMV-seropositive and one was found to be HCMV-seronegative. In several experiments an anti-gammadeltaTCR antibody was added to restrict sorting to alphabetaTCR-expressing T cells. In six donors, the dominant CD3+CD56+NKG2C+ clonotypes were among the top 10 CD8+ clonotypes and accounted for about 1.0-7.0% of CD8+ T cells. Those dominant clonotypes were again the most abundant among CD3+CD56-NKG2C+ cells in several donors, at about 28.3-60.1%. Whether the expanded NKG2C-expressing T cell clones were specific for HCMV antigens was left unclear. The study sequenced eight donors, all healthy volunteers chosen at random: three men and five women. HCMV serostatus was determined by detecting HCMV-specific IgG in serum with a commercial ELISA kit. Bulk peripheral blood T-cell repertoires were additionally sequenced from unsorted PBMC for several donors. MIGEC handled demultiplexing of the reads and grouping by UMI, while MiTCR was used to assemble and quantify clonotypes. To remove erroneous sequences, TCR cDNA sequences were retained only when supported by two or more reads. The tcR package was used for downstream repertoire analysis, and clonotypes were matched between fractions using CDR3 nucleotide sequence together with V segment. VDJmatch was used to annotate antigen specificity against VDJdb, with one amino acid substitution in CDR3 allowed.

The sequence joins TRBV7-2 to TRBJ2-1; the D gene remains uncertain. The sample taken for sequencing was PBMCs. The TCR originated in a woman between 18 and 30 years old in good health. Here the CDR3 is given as CASTRPGYNEQFF. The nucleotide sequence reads TGTGCCAGCACCCGCCCGGGTTACAATGAGCAGTTCTTC.